The 5 T cell receptor beta chains below all came from one sample that was sequenced in a study of neurological immune-mediated disorders. MiXCR, run by TCRdb on the 5' RACE reads, gives a single entry per CDR3 protein. The sample lists roughly 46,000 distinct CDR3 sequences, about 2% occurring once. Material for sequencing was PBMCs. The receptor set was obtained from a woman aged 40-49 years with multiple sclerosis.

In its sample, this clonotype was seen many times. The chain couples TRBV6-9 to TRBJ2-2, with unresolved D. Trimming left V 4 bases short and J 3 bases short, with 6 bases between. Germline CDR1 is MNHGY and CDR2 is SVAAGI. The CDR3 totals 13 residues. In DNA form, the CDR3 reads TGTGCCAGCAGTTTACACTACACCGGGGAGCTGTTTTTT. The encoded protein is CASSLHYTGELFF.

This clonotype was seen ten or more times. CDR3 sequence (DNA): TGCGCCAGCAGCTCACAGGGTTACGAGCAGTTCTTC. Its translation is CASSSQGYEQFF. The V gene is TRBV5-1, the J gene TRBJ2-1, with D tentatively TRBD1 (6 bases). The CDR3 is made up of 12 amino acids. V gave up 3 bases and J gave up 10 bases, with 11 bases separating them. Per germline, CDR1 SGHRS and CDR2 YFSETQ.

The table lists this clonotype with many counts. The J gene is TRBJ1-5, the V gene TRBV7-2; D unresolved. The CDR3 is 13 residues long. The germline CDR1 and CDR2 sequences are SGHTA and FQGNSA. V dropped 4 bases and J dropped 1 base, with 5 bases sitting between them. For the CDR3, the DNA is TGTGCCAGCAGCTCCAACAGCAATCAGCCCCAGCATTTT. Protein sequence: CASSSNSNQPQHF. Based on the CDR3 plus reference TRBV7-2 and TRBJ1-5, the full variable domain is GAGVSQSPSNKVTEKGKDVELRCDPISGHTALYWYRQSLGQGLEFLIYFQGNSAPDKSGLPSDRFSAERTGGSVSTLTIQRTQQEDSAVYLCASSSNSNQPQHFGDGTRLSIL.

At least ten counts were recorded for this clonotype. V is TRBV20-1 and J is TRBJ2-5; 10 bases map to TRBD2. With V trimmed by 5 bases and J by 1 base, 4 bases remained unmatched. The CDR3 length is 14 residues. CDR1 and CDR2 from the germline V gene are DFQATT and SNEGSKA (reference sequence). CDR3 in amino acids: CSASSGGAQETQYF. The CDR3 region has the DNA TGCAGTGCTTCGAGCGGGGGGGCCCAAGAGACCCAGTACTTC.

The sample holds many counts of this clonotype. CDR3: CASSPAGAGSYEQYF. In DNA, the CDR3 is TGTGCCAGCAGTCCCGCAGGGGCTGGTTCCTACGAGCAGTACTTC. The chain links TRBV6-6 to TRBJ2-7; TRBD1 might be the D (6 bases). This CDR3 is built from 15 residues. Germline V gives CDR1 MNHNY, CDR2 SVGAGI (reference sequence). Trimming removed 5 bases at V and 1 base at J, with 15 bases between.